This TCR beta chain is drawn from a study of blood T cell repertoires in COVID-19. Study-level information: The origin of the acute and convalescent COVID-19 samples was the United States, Italy and Spain. T cells, B-cell-depleted T cells, or PBMCs provided the cDNA or gDNA that served as material.

This clone appeared once. Method: immunoSEQ multiplex PCR; TCRdb's copy keeps in-frame clones and lacks some. This sample has more than 80,000 clones, with roughly 86% found just once. The source of this sequence is a man aged 45-65 years with active COVID-19. Specimen: peripheral blood.

This CDR3 is CASSGGQREYYGYTF. The DNA for the CDR3 is TGTGCCAGCAGCGGAGGACAGAGGGAGTACTATGGCTACACCTTC. J is TRBJ1-2 and V is TRBV9; tentative D call: TRBD1 (6 bases). Germline V gene sequence: CDR1 SGDLS, CDR2 YYNGEE. V lost 3 bases and J lost 3, with 15 bases in between. The CDR3 runs to 15 residues.